This TCR beta chain originates from a study of control samples from healthy donors and cancer patients. CDR1 DFQATT and CDR2 SNEGSKA come from the germline V gene (reference sequence). The germline V and J ends were trimmed by 3 bases and 3 bases, with 12 bases remaining between them. This CDR3 region has 14 residues. Profiled with immunoSEQ multiplex PCR; TCRdb holds only in-frame clones, not every one. Among approximately 120,000 clones, 87% were seen once, and the ten largest hold around 2%. V is TRBV20-1 and J is TRBJ2-1; TRBD1 or TRBD2 may be the D gene (6 bases each). Source material: blood. This clonotype originated in a man younger than 35 in good health. The CDR3 DNA reads as TGCAGTGCTAGTAGGGGGGAGCGCTACAATGAGCAGTTCTTC. It encodes CSASRGERYNEQFF.